This record covers a single TCR beta chain. Its antigen is not yet known. No much larger clone is present one base from it, and per-base qualities are unavailable. The library was prepared using PCR. The sequencer was an Illumina HiSeq 2500. TCR library preparation used molecular barcoding, with unique molecular identifiers applied to normalize quantification of the TCRbeta repertoire. Using fastp trimming at Q25 and MiXCR clonotype assembly, TCRdb reanalyzed the public sequencing data and kept in-frame beta chains. Identical CDR3 proteins give one entry, which carries the most common genes and DNA. Across this sample there are about 540,000 distinct CDR3 sequences, with 27% seen only once. The ten largest clones take up 36% of the sample. The junction carries 8 bases between V and J, which are trimmed by 5 bases and 1 base respectively. CDR1 and CDR2 were assigned from the germline V gene as SGHRS and YFSETQ. Its CDR3 holds 13 amino acids, cysteine through phenylalanine. The retained sequence is limited to the CDR3, 39 bases, with the frame set at the first base.

This specimen belongs to a study of T-cell reconstitution after alpha-beta-depleted transplantation in children (dated by TCRdb to 2016 to 2017). Study-level background: The study quantitatively tracked T-cell immune reconstitution after TCRalphabeta/CD19-depleted allogeneic hematopoietic cell transplantation in children using TCR repertoire profiling. Points the paper makes about the study in general: Hyperexpanded clone frequencies declined over subsequent months; after one year, T-cell counts and TCRbeta diversity were mostly attributed to newly produced T cells. The apparently early alphabetaT-cell count recovery about two months after transplant was reportedly dependent on only several hundred rapidly expanded clones derived from non-depleted graft cells. In some patients, the high TCRbeta diversity seen at day 60 was put down to recipient T cells and intrathymic progenitors that had survived conditioning.

This specimen's treatment or condition label, interpreted: allogeneic hematopoietic cell transplantation with graft depleted of TCRalphabeta T cells and CD19 B cells. TCRalphabeta/CD19-depleted allogeneic hematopoietic cell grafts were given to the transplant recipients, all of whom were children. The chain employs TRBV5-1 and TRBJ2-3; TRBD2 is possibly the D segment (5 matching bases). Material: PBMCs, obtained before TCRalphabeta/CD19-depleted stem cell transplant. The clonotype was recovered from a boy less than two years old with Wiskott-Aldrich syndrome, due to receive a stem cell transplant. CDR3 sequence: CASRLARTDTQYF. The nucleotide sequence reads TGCGCCAGCAGGCTAGCCCGCACAGATACGCAGTATTTT.